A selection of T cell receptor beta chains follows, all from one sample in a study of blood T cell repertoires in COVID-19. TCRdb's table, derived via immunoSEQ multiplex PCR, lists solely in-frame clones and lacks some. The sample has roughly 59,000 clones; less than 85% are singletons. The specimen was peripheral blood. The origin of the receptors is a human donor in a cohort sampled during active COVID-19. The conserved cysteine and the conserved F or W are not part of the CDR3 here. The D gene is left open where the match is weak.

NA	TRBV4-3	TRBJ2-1	ASSRRVGRENEQF
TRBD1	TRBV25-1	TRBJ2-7	ASSPRQGNSYEQY
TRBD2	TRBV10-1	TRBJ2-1	ASKISGTGRSYNEQF
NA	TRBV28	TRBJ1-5	ASSSSGVQDQPQH
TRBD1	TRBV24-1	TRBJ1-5	ATSSGDVTGARWSNQPQH
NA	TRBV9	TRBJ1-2	ASSVAFSRGYT
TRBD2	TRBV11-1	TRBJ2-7	ASSLTSGDYEQY
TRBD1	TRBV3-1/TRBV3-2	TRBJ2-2	ASSSQQGAYYNTGELF
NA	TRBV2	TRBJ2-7	ASSQRTTY
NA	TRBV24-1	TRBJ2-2	ATSDPRTRTGELF
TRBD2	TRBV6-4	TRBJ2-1	ASSETSGSYNEQF
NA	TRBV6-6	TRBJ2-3	ASSRPLGDTQY
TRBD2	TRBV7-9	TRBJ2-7	ASSYESSGRPMGEQY
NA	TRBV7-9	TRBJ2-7	ASSLGWQGPEQY
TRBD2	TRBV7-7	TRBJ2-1	ASSSTGSGSNEQF
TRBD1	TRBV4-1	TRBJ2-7	ASSQLGQANEQY
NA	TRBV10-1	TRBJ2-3	ASSGDNHTQY
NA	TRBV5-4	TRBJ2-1	ASSLGGLSTNEQF
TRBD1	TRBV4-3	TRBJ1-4	ASSQVRTGTGREKLF
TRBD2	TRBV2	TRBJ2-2	ASSVGGRAGTGELF
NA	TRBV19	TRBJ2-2	AGRRSSNTGELF
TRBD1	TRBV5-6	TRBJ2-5	ASSVGTARETQY
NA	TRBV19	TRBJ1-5	ASKPPRGVNQPQH
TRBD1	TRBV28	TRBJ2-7	ASSDGTDEQY
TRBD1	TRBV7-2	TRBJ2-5	ASSLRAGGVETQY
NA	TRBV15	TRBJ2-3	ATSLRADTQY
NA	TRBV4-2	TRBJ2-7	ASSQAELGRVEQY
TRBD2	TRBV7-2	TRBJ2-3	ASSFPSSGPDTQY
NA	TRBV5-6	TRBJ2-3	ASSLDFRPSTDTQY